Following are 10 T cell receptor beta chains from one sample sequenced in a study of blood T cell repertoires in COVID-19. Sequencing was performed with immunoSEQ multiplex PCR; in TCRdb, only in-frame clones are kept and a portion is missing. The repertoire holds fewer than 90,000 clones, with about 86% as singletons. What was sequenced was peripheral blood. These receptors were obtained from a man in his 70s with active COVID-19.

This clone was counted a few times. The rearrangement joins TRBV2 to TRBJ2-5, with D uncertain. Trimming pared 4 bases from V and 1 base from J, leaving 7 bases between. The CDR3 totals 13 residues. In germline, CDR1 is SNHLY, CDR2 FYNNEI. The CDR3 nucleotides read TGTGCCAGCAGTGGGCCCCGCCAAGAGACCCAGTACTTC. Its translation: CASSGPRQETQYF.

The chain employs TRBV27 and TRBJ1-2; weak D call: TRBD1 (5 bases). Trimming cost V 5 bases and J 7 bases, with 17 bases left between them. CDR1 is MNHEY and CDR2 is SMNVEV in the germline V gene (reference sequence). The CDR3 runs to 14 residues. CDR3 sequence (DNA): TGTGCCAGCAGTCCAGGACCGCGGGGGGGTGGCTACACCTTC. This sequence encodes CASSPGPRGGGYTF.

The rearrangement joins TRBV7-8 to TRBJ2-7; the match to TRBD1 covers 7 bases. This CDR3 contains 14 residues. The J segment lost 3 bases and the V segment lost 0 bases, leaving 2 bases of the junction unmatched. The germline V gene encodes CDR1 SGHVS and CDR2 FQNEAQ. The CDR3 loop reads CASSLAHRGYEQYF. CDR3 nucleotide sequence: TGTGCCAGCAGCTTAGCCCACAGGGGCTACGAGCAGTACTTC.

This clone was observed a single time. Other DNA sequences from this sample encode an identical CDR3 as well. The genes are TRBV7-3 and TRBJ2-3; 9 bases match TRBD2. Germline V gene data show CDR1 as SGHTA and CDR2 as FQGTGA. The V and J ends lost 3 bases and 0 bases, in that order; junction bases with no gene match: 1. The CDR3 totals 15 residues. CDR3 protein: CASSLAGGSTDTQYF. In DNA, the CDR3 is TGTGCCAGCAGCTTGGCGGGAGGGAGCACAGATACGCAGTATTTT.

This clone has just a few counts. The chain carries TRBV14 and TRBJ2-7; maybe TRBD2 (6 bases). The CDR3 totals 16 residues. Germline CDR1 is SGHDN and CDR2 is FVKESK. The germline V and J ends were trimmed by 4 bases and 7 bases, with 23 bases remaining between them. The CDR3 sequence is CASSRKRVGPAGEQYF. In DNA, the CDR3 is TGTGCCAGCAGCCGGAAAAGGGTGGGACCCGCGGGGGAGCAGTACTTC.

This clone is a singleton in its sample. This chain connects TRBV7-2 to TRBJ2-1, with D perhaps TRBD2 (5 bases). Germline V gene sequence: CDR1 SGHTA, CDR2 FQGNSA. V lost 4 bases and J lost 5, with 24 bases in between. The CDR3 sequence is 18 residues long. The DNA of the CDR3 is TGTGCCAGCAGCTCCCGCCCTACTAGGGCGGGCGGCGACAATGAGCAGTTCTTC. It codes for CASSSRPTRAGGDNEQFF.

This rearrangement joins TRBV7-2 to TRBJ2-7; 8 nucleotides agree with TRBD2. The germline V gene encodes CDR1 SGHTA and CDR2 FQGNSA. Trimming removed 3 bases from V and 2 bases from J; junction bases left unmatched: 3. The CDR3 is 14 residues long. Here the CDR3 reads CASSFQRGPYEQYF. The CDR3 DNA is TGTGCCAGCAGCTTCCAGCGGGGGCCCTACGAGCAGTACTTC.

This clone was detected only once. The chain uses TRBV7-2 and TRBJ2-2; 8 bases are shared with TRBD2. V was pared by 1 base and J by 6 bases, with 4 bases of the junction left unmatched. The CDR3 totals 15 residues. CDR1 SGHTA and CDR2 FQGNSA come from the germline V gene. The CDR3 nucleotides read TGTGCCAGCAGCTTAGTTGCCGGGGGGGCCGGGGAGCTGTTTTTT. This sequence encodes CASSLVAGGAGELFF.

The chain employs TRBV7-6 and TRBJ2-7, with 8 bases that match TRBD2. With V trimmed by 5 bases and J by 6 bases, 9 bases remained unmatched. The CDR3 is made up of 14 amino acids. Germline-derived CDR1 and CDR2 are SGHVS and FNYEAQ. The CDR3 protein is CASSIKAGVAEQYF. The DNA of the CDR3 is TGTGCCAGCAGCATAAAAGCGGGAGTTGCCGAGCAGTACTTC.

The CDR3 is CASSEYSGPGRQETQYF. The CDR3 coding sequence is TGTGCCAGCAGTGAATATAGCGGGCCCGGACGGCAAGAGACCCAGTACTTC. The chain combines TRBV25-1 with TRBJ2-5; 7 nucleotides line up with TRBD2. Losses at the gene ends were 0 bases for V and 2 bases for J; bases not matched to a gene: 9. Per germline, CDR1 MGHDK and CDR2 SYGVNS. The CDR3 length is 17 residues. The whole variable domain, filled in from reference TRBV25-1 and TRBJ2-5, reads EADIYQTPRYLVIGTGKKITLECSQTMGHDKMYWYQQDPGMELHLIHYSYGVNSTEKGDLSSESTVSRIRTEHFPLTLESARPSHTSQYLCASSEYSGPGRQETQYFGPGTRLLVL.